This TCR beta chain was sequenced in a study of regulatory dendritic cells for organ transplantation. CDR3 length: 18 amino acids. CDR1 is LGHNA and CDR2 is YSLEER in the germline V gene. The V gene lost 0 bases and the J gene lost 0 bases, with 16 bases spanning the gap. Regarding the study as a whole: Memory CD8+ clonal expansion seemed more limited with regulatory than mature dendritic cells.

TCRdb's table, derived via immunoSEQ multiplex PCR, lists solely in-frame clones and lacks some. The sample contains some 10,000 clones, under 80% of which appear only once. This clone was detected only once. Its specificity is not known. This chain links TRBV4-3 with TRBJ2-3; no clear D. Sequencing input: memory CD8+ T cells from blood. The subset here: CD45RO+ memory T cells. This sequence was found in a human donor in good health. The CDR3 protein is CASSQDLSLQTSTDTQYF. The CDR3 DNA reads as TGCGCCAGCAGCCAAGATCTCTCTTTGCAGACCAGCACAGATACGCAGTATTTT.